Listed below are T cell receptor beta chains from one sample, sequenced in a study of blood T cell repertoires in COVID-19. Sequencing used immunoSEQ multiplex PCR; TCRdb keeps in-frame clones, though not all of them. Of about 160,000 clones in the sample, over 80% were seen once. The sample taken for sequencing was peripheral blood. The origin of the receptors is a woman at least 80 years old with active or convalescent COVID-19. CDR3s include the opening cysteine and the closing phenylalanine or tryptophan. Fields, in order: D gene, J gene, V gene, clone size, CDR3 protein, CDR3 DNA. D genes are given only for firm matches. Rows may omit the clone size; those that give it use once, few, many or a size class.

>NA|TRBJ1-5|TRBV6-5|NA
CASSYSGGIGQPQHF
TGTGCCAGCAGTTACTCAGGAGGGATCGGTCAGCCCCAGCATTTT
>TRBD1|TRBJ2-1|TRBV11-2|NA
CASSQIRDRYNEQFF
TGTGCCAGCAGTCAAATCCGGGACAGGTACAATGAGCAGTTCTTC
>TRBD1|TRBJ2-2|TRBV6-2/TRBV6-3|NA
CASRYIPGQGYTGELFF
TGTGCCAGCAGATACATTCCGGGACAGGGGTACACCGGGGAGCTGTTTTTT
>NA|TRBJ1-6|TRBV11-2|once
CASSLALMRDSFNSPLHF
TGTGCCAGCAGCTTAGCTCTTATGAGGGACTCCTTTAATTCACCCCTCCACTTT
>TRBD2|TRBJ2-1|TRBV7-6|NA
CASSYKNRTSGGDSSYNEQFF
TGTGCCAGCAGCTATAAAAATCGGACTAGCGGGGGGGATAGCTCCTACAATGAGCAGTTCTTC
>NA|TRBJ2-7|TRBV6-5|NA
CASSGEAYEQYF
TGTGCCAGCAGCGGGGAGGCCTACGAGCAGTACTTC
>NA|TRBJ2-3|TRBV19|NA
CASSIGPGMWTQYF
TGTGCCAGTAGTATAGGACCAGGTATGTGGACGCAGTATTTT
>NA|TRBJ1-4|TRBV3-1/TRBV3-2|NA
CASSRRQDLEKLFF
TGTGCCAGCAGCCGCCGACAGGATTTGGAAAAACTGTTTTTT
>NA|TRBJ2-5|TRBV11-3|NA
CASSLDQGRETQYF
TGTGCCAGCAGCTTAGATCAAGGGAGGGAGACCCAGTACTTC
>TRBD1|TRBJ2-7|TRBV28|once
CASTGPGQGLYEQYF
TGTGCCAGCACCGGTCCGGGACAGGGGCTCTACGAGCAGTACTTC
>NA|TRBJ2-1|TRBV7-9|NA
CASSLGQGGDNEQFF
TGTGCCAGCAGCTTAGGTCAGGGGGGAGACAATGAGCAGTTCTTC
>TRBD1|TRBJ2-1|TRBV6-2/TRBV6-3|NA
CASSLGTGEQFF
TGTGCCAGCAGCCTCGGGACAGGGGAGCAGTTCTTC
>NA|TRBJ2-3|TRBV6-5|NA
CASSYRDRSTDTQYF
TGTGCCAGCAGTTATAGAGACAGGTCCACAGATACGCAGTATTTT
>NA|TRBJ1-3|TRBV6-5|NA
CASRQASFSGNTIYF
TGTGCCAGCAGACAGGCTTCATTCTCTGGAAACACCATATATTTT
>TRBD1|TRBJ1-5|TRBV19|NA
CASMTGGAGNQPQHF
TGTGCCAGTATGACAGGGGGCGCTGGCAATCAGCCCCAGCATTTT
>NA|TRBJ1-4|TRBV7-2|NA
CASSLAGGGGEKLFF
TGTGCCAGCAGCTTAGCAGGCGGAGGAGGTGAAAAACTGTTTTTT
>NA|TRBJ2-1|TRBV6-4|NA
CASSGSGGPKEQFF
TGTGCCAGCAGTGGTAGCGGCGGGCCCAAGGAGCAGTTCTTC
>NA|TRBJ2-5|TRBV6-2/TRBV6-3|NA
CASSYSSPETQYF
TGTGCCAGCAGTTACTCGAGTCCGGAGACCCAGTACTTC
>NA|TRBJ1-2|TRBV3-1/TRBV3-2|NA
CASSQGSGAYGYTF
TGTGCCAGCAGCCAAGGCTCAGGGGCCTATGGCTACACCTTC
>NA|TRBJ1-6|TRBV9|NA
CASSVEGGAYNSPLHF
TGTGCCAGCAGCGTAGAGGGAGGGGCGTATAATTCACCCCTCCACTTT
>TRBD1|TRBJ1-1|TRBV7-8|NA
CASSGGTVKAFF
TGTGCCAGCAGCGGTGGGACAGTTAAAGCTTTCTTT
>NA|TRBJ1-1|TRBV12-3/TRBV12-4|NA
CASSLASGEAFF
TGTGCCAGCAGTTTAGCGTCAGGGGAAGCTTTCTTT
>NA|TRBJ2-5|TRBV5-1|NA
CASSVGETQYF
TGCGCCAGCAGTGTCGGAGAGACCCAGTACTTC
>NA|TRBJ1-5|TRBV19|NA
CASSWAREQPQHF
TGTGCCAGTAGTTGGGCCAGGGAACAGCCCCAGCATTTT
>NA|TRBJ2-1|TRBV6-5|NA
CASSYRRGSSYNEQFF
TGTGCCAGCAGTTACAGAAGGGGGAGCTCCTACAATGAGCAGTTCTTC
>NA|TRBJ1-6|TRBV10-3|NA
CASAGRGVDNSPLHF
TGTGCCTCCGCGGGGAGGGGTGTCGATAATTCACCCCTCCACTTT
>NA|TRBJ1-3|TRBV12-3/TRBV12-4|NA
CASRRVDTIYF
TGTGCCAGCCGGAGAGTTGACACCATATATTTT
>TRBD1|TRBJ1-1|TRBV25-1|NA
CASSMTGPNTEAFF
TGTGCCAGCAGTATGACAGGGCCGAACACTGAAGCTTTCTTT
>NA|TRBJ1-6|TRBV27|NA
CASTRQLNSPLHF
TGTGCCAGCACTCGACAGCTGAATTCACCCCTCCACTTT
>TRBD1|TRBJ2-7|TRBV5-1|NA
CASSFWGTGGEDEQYF
TGCGCCAGCAGCTTTTGGGGGACAGGGGGCGAGGACGAGCAGTACTTC